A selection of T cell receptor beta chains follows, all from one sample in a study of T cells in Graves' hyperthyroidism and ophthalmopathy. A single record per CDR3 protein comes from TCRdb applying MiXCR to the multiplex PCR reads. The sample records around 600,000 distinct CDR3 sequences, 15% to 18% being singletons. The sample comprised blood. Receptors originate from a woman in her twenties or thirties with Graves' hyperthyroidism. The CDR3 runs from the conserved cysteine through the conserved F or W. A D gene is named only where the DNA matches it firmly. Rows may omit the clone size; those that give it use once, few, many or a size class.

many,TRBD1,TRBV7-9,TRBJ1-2,CASSTTGDSYGYTF,TGTGCCAGCAGCACGACAGGGGACTCCTATGGCTACACCTTC
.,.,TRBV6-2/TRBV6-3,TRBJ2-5,CASSGGGLETQYF,TGTGCCAGCTCGGGCGGTGGGCTAGAGACCCAGTACTTC
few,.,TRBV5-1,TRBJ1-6,CASARTDSPLHF,TGCGCCAGCGCCAGGACCGATTCACCCCTCCACTTT
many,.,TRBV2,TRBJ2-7,CASKAGEQYF,TGTGCCAGCAAAGCCGGCGAGCAGTACTTC
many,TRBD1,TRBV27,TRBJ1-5,CASSSSGQGVGNQPQHF,TGTGCCAGCAGTTCCTCGGGACAGGGGGTTGGCAATCAGCCCCAGCATTTT
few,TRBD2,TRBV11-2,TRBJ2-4,CASSGAGGRNIQYF,TGTGCCAGCAGCGGAGCGGGAGGCCGGAACATTCAGTACTTC
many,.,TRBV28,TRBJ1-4,CASSVDRSNEKLFF,TGTGCCAGCAGTGTCGACAGAAGTAATGAAAAACTGTTTTTT
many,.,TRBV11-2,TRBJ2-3,CASSRTDTQYF,TGTGCCAGCAGCCGCACAGATACGCAGTATTTT
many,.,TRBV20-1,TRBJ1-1,CSARALLQGIMNTEAFF,TGCAGTGCTAGAGCTCTGTTGCAGGGGATAATGAACACTGAAGCTTTCTTT
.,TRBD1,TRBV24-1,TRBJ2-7,CATGQGAGEQYF,TGTGCCACGGGACAGGGGGCGGGCGAGCAGTACTTC
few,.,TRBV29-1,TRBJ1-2,CSVEIGSYGYTF,TGCAGCGTTGAAATCGGCTCCTATGGCTACACCTTC
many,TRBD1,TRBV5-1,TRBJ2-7,CASSLGQGANYEQYF,TGCGCCAGCAGCTTGGGACAGGGCGCGAACTACGAGCAGTACTTC
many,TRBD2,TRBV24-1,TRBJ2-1,CATSAPSGRARNEQFF,TGTGCCACCAGTGCCCCTAGCGGGAGGGCCCGCAATGAGCAGTTCTTC
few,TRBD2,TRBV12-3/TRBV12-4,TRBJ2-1,CASRGTTSYNEQFF,TGTGCCAGCAGGGGGACTACCAGCTACAATGAGCAGTTCTTC
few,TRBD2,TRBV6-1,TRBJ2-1,CASSDPGLAANEQFF,TGTGCCAGCAGTGACCCGGGACTAGCGGCCAATGAGCAGTTCTTC
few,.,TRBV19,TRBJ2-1,CASSIGSDYNEQFF,TGTGCCAGTAGTATTGGGAGCGATTACAATGAGCAGTTCTTC
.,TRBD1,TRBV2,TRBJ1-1,CASSAGGLNTEAFF,TGTGCCAGCAGTGCAGGGGGGTTGAACACTGAAGCTTTCTTT
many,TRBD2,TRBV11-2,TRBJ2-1,CASSSPRLAGRYNEQFF,TGTGCCAGCAGCTCCCCAAGACTAGCGGGACGGTACAATGAGCAGTTCTTC
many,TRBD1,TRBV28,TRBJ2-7,CASSLGGTGIYEQYF,TGTGCCAGCAGTTTAGGCGGGACAGGGATCTACGAGCAGTACTTC
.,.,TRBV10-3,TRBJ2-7,CAISVIGPFDYEQYF,TGTGCCATCAGTGTGATTGGACCATTTGACTACGAGCAGTACTTC
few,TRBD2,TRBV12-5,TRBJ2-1,CAGWTGLATGEQFF,TGTGCTGGATGGACTGGACTAGCTACGGGTGAGCAGTTCTTC
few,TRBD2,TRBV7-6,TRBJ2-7,CASRVAGVGGYEQYF,TGTGCCAGTAGGGTAGCGGGAGTAGGGGGATACGAGCAGTACTTC
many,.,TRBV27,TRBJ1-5,CASRSTDGQPQHF,TGTGCCAGCCGGAGTACGGATGGCCAGCCCCAGCATTTT
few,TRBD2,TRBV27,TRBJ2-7,CASSFHSGASGRYEQYF,TGTGCCAGCAGTTTCCACAGTGGGGCTAGCGGGAGATACGAGCAGTACTTC
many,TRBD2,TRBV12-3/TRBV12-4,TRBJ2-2,CASNTSPAGGTGELFF,TGTGCCAGCAACACCAGCCCAGCGGGAGGCACCGGGGAGCTGTTTTTT
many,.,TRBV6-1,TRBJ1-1,CASSDRVLAFIGTEAFF,TGTGCCAGCAGTGATAGGGTGTTAGCCTTCATTGGCACTGAAGCTTTCTTT
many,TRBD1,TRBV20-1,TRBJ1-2,CSARLQGAVPGYTF,TGCAGTGCTAGACTCCAGGGGGCGGTTCCTGGCTACACCTTC
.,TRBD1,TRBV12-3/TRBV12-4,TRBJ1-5,CASSLQGAGPQHF,TGTGCCAGCAGTTTGCAGGGGGCTGGACCCCAGCATTTT
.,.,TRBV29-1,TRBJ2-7,CRVEGGHPYEQYF,TGCAGGGTTGAGGGTGGGCATCCCTACGAGCAGTACTTC
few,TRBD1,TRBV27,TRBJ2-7,CASSSYRGQEQYF,TGTGCCAGCAGTTCATACAGGGGTCAAGAGCAGTACTTC
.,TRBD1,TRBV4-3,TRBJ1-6,CASSDRDRNNSPLHF,TGCGCCAGCAGCGATCGGGACAGGAATAATTCACCCCTCCACTTT
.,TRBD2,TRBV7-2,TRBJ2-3,CASSLLGLAGGTDTQYF,TGTGCCAGCAGCCTATTGGGACTAGCGGGAGGGACAGATACGCAGTATTTT
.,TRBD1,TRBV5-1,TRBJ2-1,CASSQGQGRHEQFF,TGCGCCAGCAGCCAAGGACAGGGGAGGCATGAGCAGTTCTTC
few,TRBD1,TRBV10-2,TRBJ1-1,CASSEVTGGVAFF,TGCGCCAGCAGCGAGGTCACAGGGGGTGTAGCTTTCTTT
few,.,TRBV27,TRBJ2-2,CASSVGRQSATGELFF,TGTGCCAGCAGTGTTGGGAGGCAGTCAGCAACCGGGGAGCTGTTTTTT
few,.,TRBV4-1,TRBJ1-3,CASRSGPLSGNTIYF,TGCGCCAGCAGATCTGGGCCCCTCTCTGGAAACACCATATATTTT
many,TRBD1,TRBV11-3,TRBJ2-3,CASSAGQGVTDTQYF,TGTGCCAGCAGCGCGGGACAGGGGGTCACAGATACGCAGTATTTT
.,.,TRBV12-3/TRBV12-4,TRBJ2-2,CAISEGSRPGELFF,TGTGCCATCAGTGAGGGGAGTCGGCCCGGGGAGCTGTTTTTT
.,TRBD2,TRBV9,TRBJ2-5,CASSPHSGPEETQYF,TGTGCCAGCAGCCCACATAGCGGGCCGGAGGAGACCCAGTACTTC
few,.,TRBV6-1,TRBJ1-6,CASSYVDRNSPLHF,TGTGCCAGCAGTTATGTCGACAGGAATTCACCCCTCCACTTT
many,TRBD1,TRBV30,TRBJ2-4,CAWNRGLGNIQYF,TGTGCCTGGAACAGGGGGCTTGGAAACATTCAGTACTTC
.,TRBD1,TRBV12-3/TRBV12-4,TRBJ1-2,CASSLNRGGGYTF,TGTGCCAGCAGTTTAAACAGGGGAGGAGGCTACACCTTC
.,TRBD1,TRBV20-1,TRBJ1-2,CSARDRGRANYGYTF,TGCAGTGCTAGGGACAGGGGGCGAGCTAACTATGGCTACACCTTC
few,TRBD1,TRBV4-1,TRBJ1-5,CASSQGPGQGIWPQHF,TGCGCCAGCAGCCAAGGCCCGGGACAGGGGATATGGCCCCAGCATTTT
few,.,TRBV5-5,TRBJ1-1,CASNPLGVYTEAFF,TGTGCCAGCAACCCCCTTGGAGTTTACACTGAAGCTTTCTTT
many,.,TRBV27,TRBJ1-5,CASKRSSNQPQHF,TGTGCCAGCAAGAGGAGTAGCAATCAGCCCCAGCATTTT
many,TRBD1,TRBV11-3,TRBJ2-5,CASSLNPGQGAETQYF,TGTGCCAGCAGCTTAAACCCCGGACAGGGTGCGGAGACCCAGTACTTC